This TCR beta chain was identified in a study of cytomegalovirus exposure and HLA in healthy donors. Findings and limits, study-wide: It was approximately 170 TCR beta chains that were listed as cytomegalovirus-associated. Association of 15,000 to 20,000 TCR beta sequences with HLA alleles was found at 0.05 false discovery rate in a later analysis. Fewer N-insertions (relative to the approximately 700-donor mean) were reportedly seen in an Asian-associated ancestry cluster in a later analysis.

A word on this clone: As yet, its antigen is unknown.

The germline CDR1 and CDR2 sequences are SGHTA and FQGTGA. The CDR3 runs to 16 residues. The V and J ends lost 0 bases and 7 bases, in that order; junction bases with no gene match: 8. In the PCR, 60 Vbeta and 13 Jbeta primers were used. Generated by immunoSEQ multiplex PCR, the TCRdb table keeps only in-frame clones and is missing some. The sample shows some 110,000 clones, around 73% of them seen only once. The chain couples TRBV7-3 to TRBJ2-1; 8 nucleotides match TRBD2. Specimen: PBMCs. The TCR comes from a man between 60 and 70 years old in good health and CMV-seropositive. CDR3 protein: CASSLTSGGVINEQFF. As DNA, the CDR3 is TGTGCCAGCAGCTTAACTTCCGGGGGGGTTATAAATGAGCAGTTCTTC.